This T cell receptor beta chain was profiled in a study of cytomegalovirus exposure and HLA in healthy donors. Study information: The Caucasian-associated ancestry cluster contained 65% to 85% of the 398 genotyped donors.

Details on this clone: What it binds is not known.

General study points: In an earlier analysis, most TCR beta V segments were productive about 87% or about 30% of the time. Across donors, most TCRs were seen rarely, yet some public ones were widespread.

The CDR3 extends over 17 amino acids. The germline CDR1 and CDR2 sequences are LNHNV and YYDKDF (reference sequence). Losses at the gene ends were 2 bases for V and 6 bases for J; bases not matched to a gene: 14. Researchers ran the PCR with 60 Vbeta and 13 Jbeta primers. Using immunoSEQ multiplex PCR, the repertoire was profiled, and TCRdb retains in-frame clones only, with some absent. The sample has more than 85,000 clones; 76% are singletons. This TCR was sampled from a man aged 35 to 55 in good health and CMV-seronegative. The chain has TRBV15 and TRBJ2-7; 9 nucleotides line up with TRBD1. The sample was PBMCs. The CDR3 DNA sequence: TGTGCCACCAGCAGATTTAGCCCCGGGACAGGGAAAAGCGAGCAGTACTTC. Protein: CATSRFSPGTGKSEQYF.